This entry lists 3 T cell receptor beta chains sequenced from one sample in a study of blood T cell repertoires in COVID-19. Measured with immunoSEQ multiplex PCR; TCRdb has only the in-frame clones, and not every one. The sample lists some 59,000 clones; over 60% were seen once. The sequenced sample consisted of peripheral blood. Receptors originate from a man younger than 40 with COVID-19, enrolled during active disease.

CDR3 sequence reads: CASSQSAVAYEQYF. DNA of the CDR3: TGCGCCAGCAGCCAATCTGCGGTCGCCTACGAGCAGTACTTC. This chain uses TRBV4-1 with TRBJ2-7; no definite D call. Germline V gene sequence: CDR1 MGHRA, CDR2 YSYEKL. CDR3 length: 14 residues. The V and J ends lost 2 bases and 2 bases respectively, with 10 bases between them.

The chain combines TRBV7-9 with TRBJ1-2, with 8 bases matching TRBD1. The CDR3 covers 13 residues. Trimming cost V 5 bases and J 8 bases; bases outside gene matches: 7. CDR1 SEHNR and CDR2 FQNEAQ come from the germline V gene (reference sequence). For the CDR3, the DNA is TGTGCCAGCAGCGCCCAGACAGGGGTAGGCTACACCTTC. This translates into CASSAQTGVGYTF.

This clone was recorded once. The genes are TRBV5-6 and TRBJ2-6, with D possibly matching TRBD1 (6 bases). The germline V gene has CDR1 SGHDT and CDR2 YYEEEE. The V end was cut by 2 bases, the J end by 0 bases, with 6 bases between. CDR3 size: 15 residues. The CDR3, as DNA: TGTGCCAGCAGCTTAGGGGGCTCTGGGGCCAACGTCCTGACTTTC. This codes for CASSLGGSGANVLTF.